These T cell receptor beta chains were read from a single sample in a study of T cell changes during pregnancy in multiple sclerosis. TCRdb keeps only in-frame clones here, not all; method: immunoSEQ multiplex PCR. The sample includes about 40,000 clones, 80% to 90% of them seen just once. This specimen consisted of peripheral blood, obtained in the first trimester of pregnancy. The receptors come from a female donor in good health, enrolled as a control in a pregnancy study. The CDR3 runs from the conserved cysteine through the conserved F or W. The D gene is left open where the match is weak. Some rows mark clone size as missing; the rest say once, few, many or name a class of expanded clone.

d_gene: TRBD2
j_gene: TRBJ2-7
abundance: .
v_gene: TRBV7-2
CDR3nt: TGTGCCAGCAGTCGGGGGGTTTATCCCCACGAGCAGTACTTC
CDR3aa: CASSRGVYPHEQYF

d_gene: TRBD1
j_gene: TRBJ2-7
abundance: .
v_gene: TRBV7-2
CDR3nt: TGTGCCAGCAGCTTAGGGGACAGGGACCTTCCCGAGCAGTACTTC
CDR3aa: CASSLGDRDLPEQYF

d_gene: .
j_gene: TRBJ2-7
abundance: .
v_gene: TRBV5-4
CDR3nt: TGTGCCAGCAGCAGGACAAATCGCGAGCAGTACTTC
CDR3aa: CASSRTNREQYF

d_gene: TRBD2
j_gene: TRBJ2-1
abundance: .
v_gene: TRBV11-2
CDR3nt: TGTGCCAGCAGCCCGCCGTGGAGCGGGGGAGGGAATGAGCAGTTCTTC
CDR3aa: CASSPPWSGGGNEQFF

d_gene: TRBD1
j_gene: TRBJ2-7
abundance: .
v_gene: TRBV4-1
CDR3nt: TGCGCCAGCAGCCAAGGACTGGGGGACAGGGGGGAGCAGTACTTC
CDR3aa: CASSQGLGDRGEQYF

d_gene: .
j_gene: TRBJ2-5
abundance: .
v_gene: TRBV27
CDR3nt: TGTGCCAGCAGTCTCGACCGGGGTGGAGAGACCCAGTACTTC
CDR3aa: CASSLDRGGETQYF

d_gene: TRBD1
j_gene: TRBJ1-4
abundance: .
v_gene: TRBV5-5
CDR3nt: TGTGCCAGCAGCACCGGACAGGGGTTGGAAAAACTGTTTTTT
CDR3aa: CASSTGQGLEKLFF

d_gene: TRBD2
j_gene: TRBJ2-3
abundance: .
v_gene: TRBV7-2
CDR3nt: TGTGCCAGCAGCTTTGGTAGCGGGGGCGATACGCAGTATTTT
CDR3aa: CASSFGSGGDTQYF

d_gene: TRBD1
j_gene: TRBJ2-5
abundance: .
v_gene: TRBV4-1
CDR3nt: TGCGCCAGCAGCCAAGAGGACAGGGCCCAAGAGACCCAGTACTTC
CDR3aa: CASSQEDRAQETQYF

d_gene: .
j_gene: TRBJ1-2
abundance: .
v_gene: TRBV12-5
CDR3nt: TGTGCTAGTGGTGATGAGGGGCAGGGACTCTATGGCTACACCTTC
CDR3aa: CASGDEGQGLYGYTF

d_gene: .
j_gene: TRBJ2-7
abundance: .
v_gene: TRBV5-1
CDR3nt: TGCGCCAGCGGATCAGGGTACTCCTACGAGCAGTACTTC
CDR3aa: CASGSGYSYEQYF

d_gene: TRBD1
j_gene: TRBJ1-1
abundance: .
v_gene: TRBV5-6
CDR3nt: TGTGCCAGCAGCTCTGGAAGGGGGCGGAACACTGAAGCTTTCTTT
CDR3aa: CASSSGRGRNTEAFF

d_gene: TRBD2
j_gene: TRBJ2-3
abundance: .
v_gene: TRBV7-2
CDR3nt: TGTGCCAGCAGCCCGACTAGCGGCACAGATACGCAGTATTTT
CDR3aa: CASSPTSGTDTQYF

d_gene: TRBD1
j_gene: TRBJ1-1
abundance: once
v_gene: TRBV14
CDR3nt: TGTGCCAGCAGCCTCCGACAGGGTCTTGGGGACACTGAAGCTTTCTTT
CDR3aa: CASSLRQGLGDTEAFF

d_gene: .
j_gene: TRBJ2-7
abundance: .
v_gene: TRBV4-2
CDR3nt: TGTGCCAGCAGCCAAGTAGCTCAGGGCATCCACTACGAGCAGTACTTC
CDR3aa: CASSQVAQGIHYEQYF

d_gene: TRBD1
j_gene: TRBJ2-4
abundance: .
v_gene: TRBV7-8
CDR3nt: TGTGCCAGCAGCTTACGCCTCATCCGGGACAGGGTTACCGCAGCCAAAAACATTCAGTACTTC
CDR3aa: CASSLRLIRDRVTAAKNIQYF

d_gene: .
j_gene: TRBJ1-3
abundance: .
v_gene: TRBV7-2
CDR3nt: TGTGCCAGCAGCACCGCTCGGAACACCATATATTTT
CDR3aa: CASSTARNTIYF

d_gene: TRBD1
j_gene: TRBJ2-3
abundance: once
v_gene: TRBV28
CDR3nt: TGTGCCAGCAGGACTGGGGGACAGGGGATAGATACGCAGTATTTT
CDR3aa: CASRTGGQGIDTQYF

d_gene: TRBD2
j_gene: TRBJ2-2
abundance: few
v_gene: TRBV6-5
CDR3nt: TGTGCCAGCAGCCGACTAGCGGGAGCCACCGGGGAGCTGTTTTTT
CDR3aa: CASSRLAGATGELFF

d_gene: .
j_gene: TRBJ1-2
abundance: .
v_gene: TRBV5-6
CDR3nt: TGTGCCAGCTTGCCCAGAGACAGAGGAGCCCTCAACTATGGCTACACCTTC
CDR3aa: CASLPRDRGALNYGYTF

d_gene: TRBD2
j_gene: TRBJ2-2
abundance: .
v_gene: TRBV5-1
CDR3nt: TGCGCCAGCAGCAAACGACTAGCGGGAGGAAACACCGGGGAGCTGTTTTTT
CDR3aa: CASSKRLAGGNTGELFF

d_gene: TRBD2
j_gene: TRBJ2-1
abundance: .
v_gene: TRBV12-5
CDR3nt: TGTGCTAGTGGTTCGCCGGGACTAGCGGGGGGGCCGCGTACTTACAATGAGCAGTTCTTC
CDR3aa: CASGSPGLAGGPRTYNEQFF

d_gene: .
j_gene: TRBJ2-2
abundance: .
v_gene: TRBV30
CDR3nt: TGTGCCTGGAGTCCCCGGGATTACACCGGGGAGCTGTTTTTT
CDR3aa: CAWSPRDYTGELFF

d_gene: .
j_gene: TRBJ2-7
abundance: .
v_gene: TRBV6-5
CDR3nt: TGTGCCAGCAGGTCCTCAGGGAAAACCTACGAGCAGTACTTC
CDR3aa: CASRSSGKTYEQYF

d_gene: .
j_gene: TRBJ1-5
abundance: .
v_gene: TRBV5-1
CDR3nt: TGCGCCAGCAGCTTCGGGGGAAGTCAGCCCCAGCATTTT
CDR3aa: CASSFGGSQPQHF

d_gene: TRBD1
j_gene: TRBJ1-4
abundance: .
v_gene: TRBV28
CDR3nt: TGTGCCAGCAGTTTTCCACAGGGGGCGTATGAAAAACTGTTTTTT
CDR3aa: CASSFPQGAYEKLFF

d_gene: TRBD2
j_gene: TRBJ2-3
abundance: .
v_gene: TRBV7-9
CDR3nt: TGTGCCAGCATCATACTAAGAGCGGGAGAGGTGGATACGCAGTATTTT
CDR3aa: CASIILRAGEVDTQYF

d_gene: TRBD1
j_gene: TRBJ1-6
abundance: few
v_gene: TRBV6-6
CDR3nt: TGTGCCAGCAGTTACGCGGGACAGGGAGGTTCACCCCTCCACTTT
CDR3aa: CASSYAGQGGSPLHF

d_gene: TRBD1
j_gene: TRBJ1-4
abundance: .
v_gene: TRBV19
CDR3nt: TGTGCCAGTAGAGAGCGGACAGGGGAAAAACTGTTTTTT
CDR3aa: CASRERTGEKLFF

d_gene: TRBD1
j_gene: TRBJ1-1
abundance: .
v_gene: TRBV6-5
CDR3nt: TGTGCCAGCAGTGGGACAGAAAACACTGAAGCTTTCTTT
CDR3aa: CASSGTENTEAFF

d_gene: .
j_gene: TRBJ1-1
abundance: .
v_gene: TRBV2
CDR3nt: TGTGCCAGCACTTCCAATCCCGGGTTAGATTATGGAGCTTTCTTT
CDR3aa: CASTSNPGLDYGAFF

d_gene: TRBD2
j_gene: TRBJ2-1
abundance: .
v_gene: TRBV27
CDR3nt: TGTGCCAGCAGATTCAGCGGGACTAGCGGGACTTATGATGAGCAGTTCTTC
CDR3aa: CASRFSGTSGTYDEQFF

d_gene: .
j_gene: TRBJ1-3
abundance: .
v_gene: TRBV7-9
CDR3nt: TGTGCCAGCAGCTTAGTGGAGGGTTCGGGAAACACCATATATTTT
CDR3aa: CASSLVEGSGNTIYF

d_gene: TRBD2
j_gene: TRBJ2-1
abundance: .
v_gene: TRBV4-3
CDR3nt: TGCGCCAGCAGCCAAAGGGGCGGGGGGGCCTACAATGAGCAGTTCTTC
CDR3aa: CASSQRGGGAYNEQFF

d_gene: .
j_gene: TRBJ2-1
abundance: once
v_gene: TRBV10-1
CDR3nt: TGCGCCAGGTCAGAGGCGGGGAACAATGAGCAGTTCTTC
CDR3aa: CARSEAGNNEQFF

d_gene: .
j_gene: TRBJ2-1
abundance: once
v_gene: TRBV5-6
CDR3nt: TGTGCCAGCAGCCTTCGACAGTTTGAAAGCGGGGAGCAGTTCTTC
CDR3aa: CASSLRQFESGEQFF

d_gene: .
j_gene: TRBJ1-1
abundance: .
v_gene: TRBV7-6
CDR3nt: TGTGCCAGCAGCTTAGACAGGGCGAACACTGAAGCTTTCTTT
CDR3aa: CASSLDRANTEAFF

d_gene: TRBD1
j_gene: TRBJ1-1
abundance: .
v_gene: TRBV5-1
CDR3nt: TGCGCCAGCAGGGGAACTAGGACAGGGGGGGTTGAAGCTTTCTTT
CDR3aa: CASRGTRTGGVEAFF

d_gene: .
j_gene: TRBJ1-1
abundance: .
v_gene: TRBV4-2
CDR3nt: TGTGCCAGCAGCCAAGTAGCAGGGCGGGGGAAAACTGAAGCTTTCTTT
CDR3aa: CASSQVAGRGKTEAFF

d_gene: .
j_gene: TRBJ2-2
abundance: .
v_gene: TRBV21-1
CDR3nt: TGTGCCAGCAGCAAAGCGCTACTAGCGGGAGGCCCACCGGGGGGGGAGCTGTTTTTT
CDR3aa: CASSKALLAGGPPGGELFF

d_gene: TRBD2
j_gene: TRBJ2-3
abundance: .
v_gene: TRBV5-8
CDR3nt: TGTGCCAGCAGCTTGGATCCAGCGGGGGCTCGGGATACGCAGTATTTT
CDR3aa: CASSLDPAGARDTQYF

d_gene: .
j_gene: TRBJ2-1
abundance: once
v_gene: TRBV20-1
CDR3nt: TGCAGTGCTAGGAAGGCGGGTGAGCAGTTCTTC
CDR3aa: CSARKAGEQFF

d_gene: TRBD1
j_gene: TRBJ1-1
abundance: .
v_gene: TRBV5-5
CDR3nt: TGTGCCAGCAGCTTGTGGGACAGGGGTTCTGAAGCTTTCTTT
CDR3aa: CASSLWDRGSEAFF

d_gene: TRBD1
j_gene: TRBJ1-1
abundance: .
v_gene: TRBV19
CDR3nt: TGTGCCAGTAGTCCACGGACAGGGGGCGAAGCTGAAGCTTTCTTT
CDR3aa: CASSPRTGGEAEAFF